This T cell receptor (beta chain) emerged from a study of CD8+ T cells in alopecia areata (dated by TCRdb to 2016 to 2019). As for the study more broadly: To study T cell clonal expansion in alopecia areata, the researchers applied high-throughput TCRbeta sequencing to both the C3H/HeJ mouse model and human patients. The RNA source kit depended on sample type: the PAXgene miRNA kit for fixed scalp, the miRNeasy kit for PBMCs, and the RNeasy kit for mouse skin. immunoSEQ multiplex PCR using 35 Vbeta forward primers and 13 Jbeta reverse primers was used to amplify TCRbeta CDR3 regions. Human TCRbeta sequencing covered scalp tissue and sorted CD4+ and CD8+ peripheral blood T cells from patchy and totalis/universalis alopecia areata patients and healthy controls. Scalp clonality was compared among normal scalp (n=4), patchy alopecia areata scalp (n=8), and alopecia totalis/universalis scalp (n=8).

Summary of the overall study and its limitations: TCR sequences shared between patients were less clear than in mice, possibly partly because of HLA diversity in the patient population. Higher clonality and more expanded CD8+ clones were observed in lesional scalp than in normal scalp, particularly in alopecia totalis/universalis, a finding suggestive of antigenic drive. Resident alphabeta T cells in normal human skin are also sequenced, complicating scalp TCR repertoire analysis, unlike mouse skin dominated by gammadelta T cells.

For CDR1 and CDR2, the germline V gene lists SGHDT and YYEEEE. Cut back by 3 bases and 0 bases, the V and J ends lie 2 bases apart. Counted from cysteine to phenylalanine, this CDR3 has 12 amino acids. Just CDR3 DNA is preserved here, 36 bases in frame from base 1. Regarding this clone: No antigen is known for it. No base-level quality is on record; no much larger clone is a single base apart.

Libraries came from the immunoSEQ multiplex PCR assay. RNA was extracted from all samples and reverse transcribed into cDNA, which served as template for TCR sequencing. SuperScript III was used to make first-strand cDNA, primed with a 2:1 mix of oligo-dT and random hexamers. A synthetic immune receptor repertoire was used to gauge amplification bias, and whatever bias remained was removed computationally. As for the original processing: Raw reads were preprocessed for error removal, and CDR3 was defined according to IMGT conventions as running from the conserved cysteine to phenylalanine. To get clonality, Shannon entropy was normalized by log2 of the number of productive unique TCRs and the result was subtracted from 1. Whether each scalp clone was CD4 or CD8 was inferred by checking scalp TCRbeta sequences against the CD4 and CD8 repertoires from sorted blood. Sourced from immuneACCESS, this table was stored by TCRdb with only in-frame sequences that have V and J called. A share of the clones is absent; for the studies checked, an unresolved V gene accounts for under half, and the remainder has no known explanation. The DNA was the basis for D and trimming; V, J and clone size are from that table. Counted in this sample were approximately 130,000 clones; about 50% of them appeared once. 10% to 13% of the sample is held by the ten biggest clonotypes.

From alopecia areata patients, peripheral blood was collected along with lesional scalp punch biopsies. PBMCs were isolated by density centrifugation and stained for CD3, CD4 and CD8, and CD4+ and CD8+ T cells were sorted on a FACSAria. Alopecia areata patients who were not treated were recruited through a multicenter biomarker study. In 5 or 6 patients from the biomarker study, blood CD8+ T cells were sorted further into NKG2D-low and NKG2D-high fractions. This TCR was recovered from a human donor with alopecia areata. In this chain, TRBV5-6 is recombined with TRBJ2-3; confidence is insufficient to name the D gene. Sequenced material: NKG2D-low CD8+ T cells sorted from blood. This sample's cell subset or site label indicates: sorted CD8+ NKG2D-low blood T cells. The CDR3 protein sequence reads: CASSWSTDTQYF. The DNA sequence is TGTGCCAGCAGCTGGAGCACAGATACGCAGTATTTT.